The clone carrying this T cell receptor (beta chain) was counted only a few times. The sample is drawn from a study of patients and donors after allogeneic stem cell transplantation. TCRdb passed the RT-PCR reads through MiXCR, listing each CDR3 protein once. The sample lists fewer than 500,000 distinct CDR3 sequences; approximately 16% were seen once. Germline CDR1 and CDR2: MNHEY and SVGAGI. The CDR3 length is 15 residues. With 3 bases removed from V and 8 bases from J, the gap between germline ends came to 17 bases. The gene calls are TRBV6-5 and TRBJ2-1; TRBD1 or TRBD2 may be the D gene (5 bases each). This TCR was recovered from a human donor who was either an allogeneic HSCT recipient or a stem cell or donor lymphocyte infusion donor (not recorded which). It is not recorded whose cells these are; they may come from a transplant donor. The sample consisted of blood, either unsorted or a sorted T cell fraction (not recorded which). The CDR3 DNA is TGTGCCAGCAGTTATCTCCAGGGAGCCCCTGATGAGCAGTTCTTC. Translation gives CASSYLQGAPDEQFF.